This is a list of T cell receptor beta chains from one sample in a study of molecular identifiers for immune sequencing clone quantification. Each CDR3 protein gets one entry after TCRdb re-called the PCR reads with MiXCR. Found here are 490,000 or so distinct CDR3 sequences, roughly 23% of them singletons; the top ten hold approximately 0.84%. Source material: naive CD8+ T cells from blood, with Jurkat cell RNA spiked in. These receptors all come from a human donor in good health. Some libraries in this study had Jurkat cell RNA spiked in. CDR3s include the opening cysteine and the closing phenylalanine or tryptophan. Each record gives: V gene, clone size, D gene, J gene, CDR3 protein, CDR3 DNA. The D gene is left open where the match is weak. Expanded clones are given a class, and other clones once, few, many or no size at all.

TRBV19	-	TRBD1	TRBJ2-7	CATASGTAYEQYF	TGTGCCACCGCGTCCGGGACAGCATACGAGCAGTACTTC
TRBV7-9	once	-	TRBJ2-3	CASGLGTQYF	TGTGCCAGCGGCTTGGGTACGCAGTATTTT
TRBV6-6	many	TRBD1	TRBJ2-7	CASSYPRTGTEFEQYF	TGTGCCAGCAGTTATCCAAGAACCGGGACAGAATTTGAGCAGTACTTC
TRBV9	many	-	TRBJ2-3	CASSLMVTDTQYF	TGTGCCAGCAGCCTTATGGTCACAGATACGCAGTATTTT
TRBV6-2/TRBV6-3	many	-	TRBJ1-1	CASSRDGKNTEAFF	TGTGCCAGCAGCCGGGACGGAAAAAACACTGAAGCTTTCTTT
TRBV6-5	many	-	TRBJ1-1	CASSYSAGDTEAFF	TGTGCCAGCAGTTACTCTGCTGGAGACACTGAAGCTTTCTTT
TRBV27	few	-	TRBJ1-5	CASRETVVQPQHF	TGTGCCAGCAGAGAGACAGTGGTCCAGCCCCAGCATTTT
TRBV4-2	-	-	TRBJ2-1	CASSPSRGGEQFF	TGTGCCAGCAGCCCCTCACGGGGCGGAGAGCAGTTCTTC
TRBV30	-	-	TRBJ2-3	CAWNSGSSYTDTQYF	TGTGCCTGGAATTCCGGGTCCTCCTACACAGATACGCAGTATTTT
TRBV27	many	TRBD1	TRBJ1-4	CASSPGTGVEKLFF	TGTGCCAGCAGTCCCGGGACAGGGGTTGAAAAACTGTTTTTT
TRBV7-9	few	TRBD2	TRBJ2-5	CASTLYKGTSGREETQYF	TGTGCCAGCACCCTCTACAAAGGGACTAGCGGGAGGGAAGAGACCCAGTACTTC
TRBV30	many	-	TRBJ1-1	CAWIAGRTEAFF	TGTGCCTGGATAGCGGGGAGGACTGAAGCTTTCTTT
TRBV5-6	once	TRBD1	TRBJ2-7	CASSQGTGTHEQCF	TGTGCCAGCAGCCAAGGGACAGGGACCCACGAGCAGTGCTTC
TRBV23-1	-	-	TRBJ2-7	CASSQSLRQFGEQYF	TGCGCCAGCAGTCAATCGTTGCGACAGTTCGGCGAGCAGTACTTC
TRBV7-6	-	TRBD1	TRBJ2-7	CASSGAGTGYSEQYF	TGTGCCAGCAGCGGGGCCGGGACAGGGTATAGCGAGCAGTACTTC
TRBV20-1	-	-	TRBJ2-2	CSACQPNTGELFF	TGCAGTGCTTGCCAACCGAACACCGGGGAGCTGTTTTTT
TRBV20-1	-	-	TRBJ2-7	CSVRDSIGGRLHEQYF	TGCAGTGTTAGAGATTCTATTGGGGGGAGGTTGCACGAGCAGTACTTC
TRBV9	many	TRBD2	TRBJ2-3	CASGTSGTDTQYF	TGTGCCAGCGGGACTAGCGGCACAGATACGCAGTATTTT
TRBV7-9	-	TRBD2	TRBJ2-1	CASSPASGVSYNEQFF	TGTGCCAGCAGCCCCGCTAGCGGGGTGTCCTACAATGAGCAGTTCTTC
TRBV7-9	many	TRBD1	TRBJ1-1	CASSPDRGLGEAFF	TGTGCCAGCAGCCCAGACAGGGGGCTGGGTGAAGCTTTCTTT
TRBV7-2	-	TRBD1	TRBJ2-7	CASSPYLGQGISYEQYF	TGTGCCAGCAGCCCATACCTAGGACAGGGGATTTCCTACGAGCAGTACTTC
TRBV19	few	-	TRBJ2-1	CASSIAEGVANEQFF	TGTGCCAGTAGTATAGCGGAGGGAGTGGCGAATGAGCAGTTCTTC
TRBV7-9	few	TRBD1	TRBJ2-2	CASSLSVLEMDRVFTGELFF	TGTGCCAGCAGCTTATCCGTTTTGGAGATGGACAGGGTATTCACCGGGGAGCTGTTTTTT
TRBV4-3	-	TRBD1	TRBJ1-2	CASSQDGGQGADGYTF	TGCGCCAGCAGCCAAGACGGGGGGCAGGGGGCCGATGGCTACACCTTC
TRBV3-1	-	-	TRBJ2-7	CASSQDRRGPVEQYF	TGTGCCAGCAGCCAAGATCGGAGGGGGCCGGTCGAGCAGTACTTC
TRBV2	-	TRBD1	TRBJ1-3	CASSEARGPGNTIYF	TGTGCCAGCAGTGAAGCGAGGGGGCCTGGAAACACCATATATTTT
TRBV27	many	TRBD2	TRBJ2-7	CASSFSGGAGYEQYF	TGTGCCAGCAGTTTTTCCGGGGGGGCCGGGTACGAGCAGTACTTC
TRBV4-3	few	TRBD1	TRBJ2-1	CASSQEPGQGANEQFF	TGCGCCAGCAGCCAAGAACCCGGACAGGGGGCCAATGAGCAGTTCTTC
TRBV10-2	-	-	TRBJ1-4	CASNDGGREGEKLFF	TGCGCCAGCAATGACGGGGGGAGGGAAGGAGAAAAACTGTTTTTT
TRBV19	-	-	TRBJ1-4	CASSIDGRESEKLFF	TGTGCCAGTAGTATCGACGGCAGGGAAAGTGAAAAACTGTTTTTT
TRBV30	many	-	TRBJ1-5	CAWSLGQGSQPQHF	TGTGCCTGGAGTTTGGGTCAGGGAAGCCAGCCCCAGCATTTT
TRBV4-3	many	-	TRBJ2-7	CASSQWRGSYEQYF	TGCGCCAGCAGCCAATGGAGGGGCTCCTACGAGCAGTACTTC
TRBV21-1	many	-	TRBJ2-4	CASSQLWVLAKNIQYF	TGTGCCAGCAGTCAGCTGTGGGTTCTAGCCAAAAACATTCAGTACTTC
TRBV20-1	many	-	TRBJ1-2	CSARPDNYGYTF	TGCAGTGCTAGACCAGACAACTATGGCTACACCTTC
TRBV7-9	many	-	TRBJ2-3	CASSLVVEDTQYF	TGTGCCAGCAGCTTAGTAGTTGAAGATACGCAGTATTTT
TRBV4-1	few	TRBD1	TRBJ1-2	CASSQEDTGANYGYTF	TGCGCCAGCAGCCAAGAAGACACAGGGGCTAACTATGGCTACACCTTC
TRBV7-9	few	-	TRBJ2-3	CASSLALAGLVTDTQYF	TGTGCCAGCAGCTTAGCGCTTGCGGGCCTCGTCACAGATACGCAGTATTTT
TRBV12-3/TRBV12-4	-	TRBD2	TRBJ2-3	CASSPFTLAGGVRSTDTQYF	TGTGCCAGCAGTCCCTTTACATTAGCGGGGGGCGTCAGGAGCACAGATACGCAGTATTTT
TRBV7-9	few	TRBD2	TRBJ2-2	CASSLNPRGTSVTGELFF	TGTGCCAGCAGCCTAAACCCCCGAGGGACTAGCGTCACCGGGGAGCTGTTTTTT
TRBV7-6	many	TRBD1	TRBJ2-7	CASSLGPLSTGGVDEQYF	TGTGCCAGCAGCTTAGGGCCCCTATCGACAGGGGGTGTCGACGAGCAGTACTTC
TRBV5-8	few	TRBD1	TRBJ1-5	CASSLGTEYNQPQHF	TGTGCCAGCAGCCTAGGGACAGAGTACAATCAGCCCCAGCATTTT
TRBV5-1	many	TRBD2	TRBJ2-3	CASSPWTSGGGTQYF	TGCGCCAGCAGCCCCTGGACTAGCGGGGGAGGTACGCAGTATTTT